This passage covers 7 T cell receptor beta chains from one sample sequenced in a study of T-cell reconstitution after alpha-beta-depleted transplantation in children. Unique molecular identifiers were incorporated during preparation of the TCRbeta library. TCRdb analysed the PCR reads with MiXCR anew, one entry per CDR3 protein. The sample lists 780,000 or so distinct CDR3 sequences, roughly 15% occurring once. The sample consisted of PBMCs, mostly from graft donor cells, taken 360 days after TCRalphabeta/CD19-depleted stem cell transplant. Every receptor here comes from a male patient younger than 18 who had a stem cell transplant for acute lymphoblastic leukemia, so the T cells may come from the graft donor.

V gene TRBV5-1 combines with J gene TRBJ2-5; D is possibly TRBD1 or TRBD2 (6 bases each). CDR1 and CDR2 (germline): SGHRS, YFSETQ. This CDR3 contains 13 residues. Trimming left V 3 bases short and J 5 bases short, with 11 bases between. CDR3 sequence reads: CASSSGDTETQYF. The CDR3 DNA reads TGCGCCAGCAGCTCGGGGGACACGGAGACCCAGTACTTC.

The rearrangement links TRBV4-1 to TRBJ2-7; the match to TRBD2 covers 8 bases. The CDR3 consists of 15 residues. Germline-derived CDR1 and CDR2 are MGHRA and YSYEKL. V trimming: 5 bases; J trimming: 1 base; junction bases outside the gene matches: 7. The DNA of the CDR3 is TGCGCCAGCAGCTGGCGGAGCGGGAGATCCTACGAGCAGTACTTC. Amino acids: CASSWRSGRSYEQYF.

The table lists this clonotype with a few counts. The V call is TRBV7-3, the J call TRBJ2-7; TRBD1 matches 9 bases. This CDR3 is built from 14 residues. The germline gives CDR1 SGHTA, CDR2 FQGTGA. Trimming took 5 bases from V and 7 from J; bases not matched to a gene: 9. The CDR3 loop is CASSPGQGGREQYF. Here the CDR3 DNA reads TGTGCCAGCAGCCCGGGACAGGGAGGTCGGGAGCAGTACTTC.

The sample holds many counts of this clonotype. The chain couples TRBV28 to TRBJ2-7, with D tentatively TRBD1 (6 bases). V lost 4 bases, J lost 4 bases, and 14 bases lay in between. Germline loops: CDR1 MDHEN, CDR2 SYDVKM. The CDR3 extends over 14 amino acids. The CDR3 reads CASSYMGAGYEQYF. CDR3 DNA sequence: TGTGCCAGCAGTTATATGGGGGCCGGTTACGAGCAGTACTTC.

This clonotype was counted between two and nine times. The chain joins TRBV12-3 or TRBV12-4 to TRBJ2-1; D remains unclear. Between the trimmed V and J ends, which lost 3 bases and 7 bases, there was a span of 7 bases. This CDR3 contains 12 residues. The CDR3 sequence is CASSFPKNEQFF. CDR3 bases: TGTGCCAGCAGTTTCCCGAAAAATGAGCAGTTCTTC.

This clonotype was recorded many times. CDR3 region: CAISEGQGNDNEQFF. In DNA form, the CDR3 reads TGTGCCATCAGTGAAGGACAGGGAAACGACAATGAGCAGTTCTTC. V and J are TRBV10-3 and TRBJ2-1, with 8 bases identical to TRBD1. The CDR3 contains 15 residues. Germline CDR1 ENHRY, CDR2 SYGVKD. The junction had 6 bases not matched to a gene; V was cut back by 3 bases and J by 5 bases.

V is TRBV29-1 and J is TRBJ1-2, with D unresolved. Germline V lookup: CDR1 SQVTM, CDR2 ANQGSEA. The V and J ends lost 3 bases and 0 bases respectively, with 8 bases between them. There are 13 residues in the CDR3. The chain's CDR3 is CSVEYSSNYGYTF. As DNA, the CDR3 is TGCAGCGTTGAGTACAGCTCTAACTATGGCTACACCTTC.